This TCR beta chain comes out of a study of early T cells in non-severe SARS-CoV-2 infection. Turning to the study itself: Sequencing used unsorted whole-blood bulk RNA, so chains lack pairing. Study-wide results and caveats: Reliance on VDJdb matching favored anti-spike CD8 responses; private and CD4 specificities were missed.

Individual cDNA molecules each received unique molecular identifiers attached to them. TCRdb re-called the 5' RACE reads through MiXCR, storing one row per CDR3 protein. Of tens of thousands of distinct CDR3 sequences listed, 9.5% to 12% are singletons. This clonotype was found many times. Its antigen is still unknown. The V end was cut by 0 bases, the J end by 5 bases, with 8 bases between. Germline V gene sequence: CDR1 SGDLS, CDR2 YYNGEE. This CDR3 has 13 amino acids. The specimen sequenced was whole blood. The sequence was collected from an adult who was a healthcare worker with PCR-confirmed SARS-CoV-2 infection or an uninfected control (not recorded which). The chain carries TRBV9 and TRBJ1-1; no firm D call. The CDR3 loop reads CASSVGGETEAFF. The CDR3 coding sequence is TGTGCCAGCAGCGTAGGGGGTGAAACTGAAGCTTTCTTT.